This T cell receptor beta chain was identified in a study of T cells expressing NK-cell markers. Germline lookup yields CDR1 DFQATT and CDR2 SNEGSKA (reference sequence). This CDR3 is 15 amino acids long. TCRdb reanalyzed the 5' RACE reads and collapses them to one entry per CDR3 protein, without DNA. The table for this sample gives about 260,000 distinct CDR3 sequences. This sequence joins TRBV20-1 and TRBJ2-1; TCRdb proposes TRBD1, but this gene call is untestable without DNA. This receptor was identified in a woman between 18 and 70 years old in good health. The sample taken for sequencing was blood T cells: a sorted CD56 or NKG2C T cell subset, CD4+ or CD8+ T cells, or bulk PBMC T cells (not recorded which). CDR3 amino acids: CSARGGGRRYNEQFF.